Below, 17 T cell receptor beta chains from the same sample are listed, as sequenced in a study of shared clonotypes between healthy human individuals. Measured with immunoSEQ multiplex PCR; TCRdb has only the in-frame clones, and not every one. Here the sample spans 2 million to 2.5 million clones, around 92% being singletons. The sequencing sample was made of naive CD4+ T cells from PBMCs. Indicated subset: CD45RA+ positively selected. The receptor set was obtained from a man between 18 and 35 years old in good health. Some clones in this sample may be carry-over from other donors' samples.

The rearrangement links TRBV5-1 to TRBJ2-1; 12 positions match TRBD2. The CDR3 loop spans 20 amino acids. J lost 1 base, V lost 1 base, and 12 bases had no gene match. In germline, CDR1 is SGHRS, CDR2 YFSETQ. CDR3 bases: TGCGCCAGCAGCTTGCCGGCTAGCGGGAGGGTAAGTCAGTCCTACAATGAGCAGTTCTTC. This sequence encodes CASSLPASGRVSQSYNEQFF.

This rearrangement joins TRBV6-6 to TRBJ2-5; D ambiguous. Trimming removed 5 bases at V and 5 bases at J, with 9 bases between. The V gene's germline CDR1 is MNHNY and CDR2 SVGAGI (reference sequence). This CDR3 is 12 amino acids long. CDR3 in amino acids: CASSGSAETQYF. CDR3 DNA sequence: TGTGCCAGCAGTGGAAGCGCGGAGACCCAGTACTTC.

Comment on this clone: Its ends do not fully match the called genes, so a read error is possible. The V call is TRBV7-9, the J call TRBJ2-2; the D gene is possibly TRBD1 (6 bases). Germline assignment: CDR1 SEHNR and CDR2 FQNEAQ (reference sequence). CDR3 length: 17 amino acids. CDR3: CASSLGWGQGNAGELFF. CDR3 coding DNA: TGTGCCAGCAGCTTAGGTTGGGGGCAGGGGAACGCCGGGGAGCTGTTTTTT.

With respect to this clone: At one of its ends the junction is not consistent with the germline gene, which may arise from a read error. J is TRBJ2-7 and V is TRBV27, with unresolved D. The CDR3 runs 14 residues. CDR1 MNHEY and CDR2 SMNVEV come from the germline V gene (reference sequence). The CDR3 nucleotides are TGTGCCACCAGTGGGGTTGGCGGCGCCTACGAGCAGTACTTC. This encodes CATSGVGGAYEQYF.

The chain links TRBV6-5 to TRBJ1-4; D is perhaps TRBD1 (6 bases). The V end lost 7 bases, the J end lost 14 bases, and 14 bases lay between the germline ends. Germline V gene lookup returns CDR1 MNHEY and CDR2 SVGAGI. This CDR3 contains 11 residues. The CDR3 here is CASTIVDRLFF. CDR3 in DNA: TGTGCCAGCACCATCGTAGACAGGCTGTTTTTT.

This clone has only one observation. The J gene is TRBJ2-1, the V gene TRBV11-2; 13 nucleotides match TRBD2. Germline-derived CDR1 and CDR2 are SGHAT and FQNNGV. This CDR3 contains 17 residues. The junction had 9 bases not matched to a gene; V was cut back by 5 bases and J by 5 bases. The CDR3 protein is CASSLRTSGSRNNEQFF. CDR3 nucleotides: TGTGCCAGCAGCCTAAGGACTAGCGGGAGTCGCAACAATGAGCAGTTCTTC.

The genes are TRBV29-1 and TRBJ2-3, with D maybe TRBD1 (6 bases). Germline values: CDR1 SQVTM, CDR2 ANQGSEA. Trimming took 4 bases from V and 2 from J, leaving 16 bases between them. This CDR3 region has 15 residues. In DNA, the CDR3 is TGCAGCGTTGCGATGGGGGCAGGATCCACAGATACGCAGTATTTT. Its translation: CSVAMGAGSTDTQYF.

The chain has TRBV2 and TRBJ1-1; 11 bases map to TRBD1. Trimming removed 5 bases from V and 4 bases from J; junction bases left unmatched: 6. Per germline, CDR1 SNHLY and CDR2 FYNNEI. The CDR3 is 15 residues long. The CDR3 sequence: CASSKFGTGGTEAFF. In nucleotides, the CDR3 is TGTGCCAGCAGTAAGTTCGGGACAGGGGGCACTGAAGCTTTCTTT.

This rearrangement joins TRBV29-1 to TRBJ2-5, with 9 bases lining up with TRBD1. Unmatched junction bases numbered 10, after V lost 4 bases and J lost 4 bases. Germline CDR1 is SQVTM and CDR2 is ANQGSEA. CDR3 size: 15 residues. For the CDR3, the DNA is TGCAGCGTTGCCCCCTGGACAGGGGCTCTAGAGACCCAGTACTTC. Residues: CSVAPWTGALETQYF.

The V gene is TRBV7-2, the J gene TRBJ2-7; D is undetermined. Trimming removed 1 base from V and 6 bases from J, with 10 bases in between. CDR1 is SGHTA and CDR2 is FQGNSA in the germline V gene. The CDR3 extends over 13 amino acids. CDR3 sequence (DNA): TGTGCCAGCAGCTTAGTGTTTGAGCGCGAGCAGTACTTC. It is translated as CASSLVFEREQYF.

The genes are TRBV7-9 and TRBJ1-2; the match to TRBD1 covers 11 bases. The CDR3 is 15 amino acids. J gave up 2 bases and V 4 bases, and 3 bases lay outside the gene matches. CDR1 and CDR2 (germline): SEHNR, FQNEAQ (reference sequence). CDR3 DNA sequence: TGTGCCAGCAGCTCATGGACAGGGGGCAACTATGGCTACACCTTC. It specifies CASSSWTGGNYGYTF.

The rearrangement links TRBV6-5 to TRBJ2-7; 7 nucleotides match TRBD2. CDR3 size: 12 residues. Germline CDR1 reads MNHEY; CDR2 reads SVGAGI. The V segment lost 6 bases and the J segment 4 bases; nucleotides outside the gene matches: 3. CDR3 nucleotides: TGTGCCAGCAGGGGACTATCTTACGAGCAGTACTTC. Its protein product is CASRGLSYEQYF.

The genes are TRBV6-5 and TRBJ2-5; TRBD2 might be the D (7 bases). CDR1 MNHEY and CDR2 SVGAGI come from the germline V gene. The CDR3 is made up of 14 amino acids. V lost 4 bases and J 6 bases, leaving 15 bases between the germline ends. The CDR3 reads CASSSIGGAQTQYF. DNA of the CDR3: TGTGCCAGCAGTTCGATAGGGGGGGCTCAGACCCAGTACTTC.

This chain uses TRBV7-3 with TRBJ2-3, with 10 nucleotides matching TRBD2. The CDR3 consists of 14 residues. Losses at the gene ends were 4 bases for V and 4 bases for J; bases not matched to a gene: 2. CDR1 SGHTA and CDR2 FQGTGA come from the germline V gene. The CDR3 here is CASSSSGSADTQYF. Here the CDR3 DNA reads TGTGCCAGCAGCTCTAGCGGGAGCGCAGATACGCAGTATTTT.

The CDR3 nucleotides read TGTGCCAGCAGTCGGGGAGTACGGGTCTATGGCTACACCTTC. This codes for CASSRGVRVYGYTF. The genes are TRBV6-5 and TRBJ1-2; D unresolved. Looked up from germline, CDR1 is MNHEY and CDR2 is SVGAGI. This CDR3 has 14 residues. V lost 5 bases, J lost 4 bases, and 14 bases lay in between.

The chain has TRBV11-1 and TRBJ1-1, with D maybe TRBD1 (6 bases). V was trimmed by 2 bases and J by 0 bases, leaving 10 bases between them. The length of the CDR3 is 15 residues. Germline V CDR1 and CDR2: SGHAT, FQDESV (reference sequence). CDR3 loop: CASSLIQGLNTEAFF. Written as DNA, the CDR3 is TGTGCCAGCAGCTTAATTCAGGGGCTGAACACTGAAGCTTTCTTT.

This sequence joins TRBV18 and TRBJ1-5, with 9 bases identical to TRBD1. CDR1 is KGHSH, CDR2 LQKENI, per germline. This CDR3 is built from 15 residues. V lost 3 bases, J lost 6 bases, and 6 bases stayed unmatched. The chain's CDR3 is CASSPGQGLSQPQHF. CDR3 bases: TGTGCCAGCTCACCGGGACAGGGACTAAGTCAGCCCCAGCATTTT. Combining the CDR3 with reference TRBV18 and TRBJ1-5 gives the whole variable domain NAGVMQNPRHLVRRRGQEARLRCSPMKGHSHVYWYRQLPEEGLKFMVYLQKENIIDESGMPKERFSAEFPKEGPSILRIQQVVRGDSAAYFCASSPGQGLSQPQHFGDGTRLSIL.